The entry that follows covers one T cell receptor (beta chain) sequence. The target antigen is unknown. The CDR3 consists of 17 residues. With 0 bases removed from V and 4 bases from J, the gap between germline ends came to 16 bases. CDR1 is SGHVS, CDR2 FNYEAQ, per germline. At survey level, the immunoSEQ assay was run in its v3.0 version. Sequencing was performed with immunoSEQ multiplex PCR; in TCRdb, only in-frame clones are kept and a portion is missing. The profile shows about 25,000 clones, around 77% of them singletons. This entry comes from a study of long-term antiretroviral therapy in people with HIV. Regarding the study as a whole: Blood dates from the mid-2000s to the late 2010s, possibly under older ART regimens.

The sample here was unsorted PBMCs, taken 2.1 years after starting antiretroviral therapy. The V gene is TRBV7-6, the J gene TRBJ2-1; D not resolved. This sequence originates from a man aged 30-40 years with HIV. CDR3 sequence: CASSLAGPVVMYNEQFF. DNA of the CDR3: TGTGCCAGCAGCTTAGCCGGTCCCGTAGTAATGTACAATGAGCAGTTCTTC.